This TCR beta chain was captured in a study of cytotoxic CD8 clonotypes in ibrutinib-treated CLL. Study findings and constraints: Sustained-remission and progressing patients were not sampled at matched times.

With 6 bases clipped from V and 1 base from J, the junction kept 6 bases outside the gene matches. Germline CDR1 is SGHRS and CDR2 is YFSETQ. The length of the CDR3 is 14 residues. Sequencing was performed with immunoSEQ multiplex PCR; in TCRdb, only in-frame clones are kept and a portion is missing. The sample carries approximately 320,000 clones, 67% recorded once. Points on this clone: The antigen remains unidentified.

This sequence was found in a human donor with chronic lymphocytic leukemia. The genes are TRBV5-1 and TRBJ2-5; 7 bases fit TRBD1. Sequencing used PBMCs, obtained after 36 months of ibrutinib treatment. The chain's CDR3 is CASTGQVSQETQYF. In DNA, the CDR3 is TGCGCCAGCACCGGACAGGTATCCCAAGAGACCCAGTACTTC.